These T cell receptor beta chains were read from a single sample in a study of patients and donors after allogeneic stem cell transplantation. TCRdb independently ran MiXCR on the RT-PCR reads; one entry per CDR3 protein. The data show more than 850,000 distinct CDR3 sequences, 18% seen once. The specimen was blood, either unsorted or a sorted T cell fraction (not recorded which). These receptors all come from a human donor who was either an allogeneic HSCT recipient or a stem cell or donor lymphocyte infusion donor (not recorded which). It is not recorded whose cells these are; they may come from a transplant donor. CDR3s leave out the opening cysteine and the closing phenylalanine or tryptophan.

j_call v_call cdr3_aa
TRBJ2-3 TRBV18 ASSPQAKDTQY
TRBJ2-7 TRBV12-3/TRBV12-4 ASRPTGTYEQY
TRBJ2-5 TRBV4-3 ASSQDLPGSGETQY
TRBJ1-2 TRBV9 ASTAGIGDGYT
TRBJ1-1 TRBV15 ATSTYRAPNTEAF
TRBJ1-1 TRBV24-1 ATSETVNTEAF
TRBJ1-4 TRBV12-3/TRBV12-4 ASSFGPITEKLF
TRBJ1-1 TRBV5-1 ASSLEQNTEAF
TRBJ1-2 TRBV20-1 SAKGQGDISYGYT
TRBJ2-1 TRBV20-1 SAPELAGSSYNEQF
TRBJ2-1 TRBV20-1 SARGGDRAYNEQF
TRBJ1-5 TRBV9 ASSVGRGINQPQH
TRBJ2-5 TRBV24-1 ATSAVWSGTQETQY
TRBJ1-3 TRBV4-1 ASSHFKGRVSSGNTIY
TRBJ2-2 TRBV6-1 ASTNKGLAVNTGELF
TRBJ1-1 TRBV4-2 ASSQDTPLNRGVNTEAF
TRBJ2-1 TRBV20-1 SASRGGIPYNEQF
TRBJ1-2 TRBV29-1 SVPDSHT
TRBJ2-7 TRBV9 ASSVADRSLRGEQY
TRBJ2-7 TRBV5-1 ASSSGDTWGSREQY
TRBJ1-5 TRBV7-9 ASSRQGQSNQPQH
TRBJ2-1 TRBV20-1 SARKLAGGYRNEQF
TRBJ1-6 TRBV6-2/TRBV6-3 ASSQIPSSTGRNSPLH
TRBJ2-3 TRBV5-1 ASRIGETDTQY
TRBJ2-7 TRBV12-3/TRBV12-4 ASGRINLYEQY
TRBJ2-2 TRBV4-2 ASSQVTSGPPDTGELF
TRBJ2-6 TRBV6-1 ASSTTSGANVLT
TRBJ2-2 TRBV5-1 ASSDGQGASGELF
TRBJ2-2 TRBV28 ASSLGGTRTGELF
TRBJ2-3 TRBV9 ASSGLITDTQY
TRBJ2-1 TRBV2 ASNPSGRVEQF
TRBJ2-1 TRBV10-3 AISELGNEQF
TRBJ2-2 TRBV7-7 ASSLGTKNTGELF
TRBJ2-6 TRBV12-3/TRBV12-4 ASSRLGGTGGWSGANVLT
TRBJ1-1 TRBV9 ASGGGIGTEAF
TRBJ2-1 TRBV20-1 SARDAGYEQF
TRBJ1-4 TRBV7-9 ASSPGNRATNEKLF
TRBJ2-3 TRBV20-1 SARLAGGTSTDTQY
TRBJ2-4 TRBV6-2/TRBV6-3 ASSPGTGNIQY
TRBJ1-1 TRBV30 GTGDTEAF
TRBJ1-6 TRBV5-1 ASSQTGKGSPLH
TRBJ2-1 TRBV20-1 SAYDSRVYNEQF
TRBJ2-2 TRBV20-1 SASIGGAPNTGELF
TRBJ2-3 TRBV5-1 ASSPSGTPSRAQY
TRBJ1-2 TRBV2 ATTGIRAHNYGYT
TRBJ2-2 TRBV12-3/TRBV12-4 ASTRDAGELF